These 5 T cell receptor beta chains originate from one sample sequenced in a study of T cell responses to AZD1222 COVID-19 vaccine. Sequenced by immunoSEQ multiplex PCR; TCRdb stores in-frame clones only, minus some. This sample has approximately 94,000 clones, with about nine tenths found just once. The material was peripheral blood, obtained on day 0 of AZD1222 vaccination. These receptors originate from an adult in good health.

DNA for the CDR3: TGTGCCAGCAGTCCGCAGACAGGTGGAAAGGGACAGCCCCAGCATTTT. This translates into CASSPQTGGKGQPQHF. The chain uses TRBV27 and TRBJ1-5, with a tentative D call TRBD1 (6 bases). The CDR3 loop spans 16 amino acids. The V end lost 5 bases, the J end lost 7 bases, and 21 bases lay between the germline ends. Germline V gene data show CDR1 as MNHEY and CDR2 as SMNVEV (reference sequence).

The V and J genes are TRBV20-1 and TRBJ2-1, with a tentative D call TRBD2 (5 bases). Germline CDR1 DFQATT, CDR2 SNEGSKA (reference sequence). Trimming stripped 5 bases from V and 5 bases from J, with 16 bases between. The CDR3 has 14 amino acids. CDR3 protein: CSAGEGGRNNEQFF. In DNA form, the CDR3 reads TGCAGTGCTGGTGAGGGCGGCCGAAACAATGAGCAGTTCTTC.

The rearrangement joins TRBV20-1 to TRBJ1-1; D is unresolved. V was clipped by 3 bases and J by 0 bases, with 5 bases between them. The CDR3 runs to 12 residues. Germline V lookup: CDR1 DFQATT, CDR2 SNEGSKA (reference sequence). The CDR3 sequence is CSASQVNTEAFF. The CDR3 nucleotides read TGCAGTGCTAGTCAGGTGAACACTGAAGCTTTCTTT.

The chain has TRBV19 and TRBJ1-5; weak D call: TRBD1 (6 bases). V was clipped by 5 bases and J by 2 bases, with 13 bases between them. Germline V gene lookup returns CDR1 LNHDA and CDR2 SQIVND (reference sequence). The CDR3 has 15 residues. CDR3 amino acids: CASSPTGERNQPQHF. The CDR3 nucleotides read TGTGCCAGTAGTCCGACAGGAGAACGCAATCAGCCCCAGCATTTT.

This rearrangement joins TRBV2 to TRBJ2-5, with 8 bases that match TRBD2. In germline, CDR1 is SNHLY, CDR2 FYNNEI. The CDR3 has 17 amino acids. The V gene end was trimmed by 2 bases and the J gene end by 2 bases; junction bases not matched to a gene: 10. The CDR3 bases are TGTGCCAGCAGTGAAAGGATGCTAGCGGGTAGGCAAGAGACCCAGTACTTC. It encodes CASSERMLAGRQETQYF.